Below, 8 T cell receptor beta chains from the same sample are listed, as sequenced in a study of blood T cell repertoires in COVID-19. Sequenced by immunoSEQ multiplex PCR; TCRdb stores in-frame clones only, minus some. The sample shows 300,000 to 450,000 clones, about 90% of them seen only once. The sequencing input was peripheral blood. These receptor sequences come from a woman aged 25 to 39 with COVID-19, enrolled during active disease.

J is TRBJ2-2 and V is TRBV7-2, with a tentative D call TRBD1 (5 bases). The CDR3 extends over 14 amino acids. Germline V CDR1 and CDR2: SGHTA, FQGNSA. Deletions cut 2 bases from V and 3 bases from J, with 7 bases between. The CDR3 loop is CASSLSRDTGELFF. The DNA for the CDR3 is TGTGCCAGCAGCTTAAGCAGGGACACCGGGGAGCTGTTTTTT.

The table lists this clone with a count of one. The chain carries TRBV5-1 and TRBJ2-2, with 11 bases identical to TRBD2. Losses at the gene ends were 3 bases for V and 2 bases for J; bases not matched to a gene: 3. The CDR3 has 16 amino acids. CDR1 and CDR2 (germline): SGHRS, YFSETQ. This chain's CDR3 is CASSSSGGTNTGELFF. The CDR3, as DNA: TGCGCCAGCAGCTCTAGCGGGGGGACTAACACCGGGGAGCTGTTTTTT.

This clone showed up just once. V is TRBV7-2 and J is TRBJ1-4; TRBD1 aligns across 7 bases. The CDR3 totals 15 residues. Germline loops: CDR1 SGHTA, CDR2 FQGNSA. The V and J ends lost 5 bases and 4 bases, in that order; junction bases with no gene match: 7. The CDR3 loop is CASSLGGQSNEKLFF. The DNA of the CDR3 is TGTGCCAGCAGCCTGGGGGGACAGAGTAATGAAAAACTGTTTTTT.

This clone has only one observation. The J gene is TRBJ2-1, the V gene TRBV29-1; a weak D match, TRBD2 (6 bases). This CDR3 is 13 amino acids long. Germline CDR1 and CDR2: SQVTM and ANQGSEA. With 6 bases removed from V and 1 base from J, the gap between germline ends came to 10 bases. The chain's CDR3 is CSVWGESYNEQFF. CDR3 coding DNA: TGCAGCGTCTGGGGGGAGTCCTACAATGAGCAGTTCTTC.

This chain links TRBV6-4 with TRBJ2-7, with 7 bases fitting TRBD2. This CDR3 region has 14 residues. Germline trimming cut 2 bases from V and 6 bases from J; bases unmatched to any gene: 7. Per germline, CDR1 MRHNA and CDR2 SNTAGT. CDR3 sequence: CASSDGGTTSEQYV. The CDR3 DNA reads TGTGCCAGCAGTGACGGCGGGACTACAAGCGAGCAGTACGTC.

The chain couples TRBV6-2 or TRBV6-3 to TRBJ1-5, with 7 nucleotides matching TRBD1. The length of the CDR3 is 18 residues. The V segment lost 4 bases and the J segment 0 bases; nucleotides outside the gene matches: 12. Germline CDR1 reads MNHEY; CDR2 reads SVGEGT. Written as DNA, the CDR3 is TGTGCCAGCAGTTCACCCATTCGACAGGGTGATAGCAATCAGCCCCAGCATTTT. Translating it yields CASSSPIRQGDSNQPQHF.

The chain links TRBV5-6 to TRBJ1-1, with D possibly being TRBD1 (5 bases). V gave up 3 bases and J gave up 4 bases, with 16 bases separating them. From germline, CDR1 is SGHDT and CDR2 YYEEEE. This CDR3 spans 15 amino acids. CDR3 nucleotide sequence: TGTGCCAGCAGCTCCGCCGTCGGGACTTTCACTGAAGCTTTCTTT. Residues: CASSSAVGTFTEAFF.

The V and J genes are TRBV11-2 and TRBJ2-3, with TRBD2 identical over 7 bases. Looked up from germline, CDR1 is SGHAT and CDR2 is FQNNGV. This CDR3 spans 16 amino acids. The ends lost 5 bases at V and 5 bases at J; junction bases unmatched: 13. The chain's CDR3 is CASSTSSGSVQDTQYF. The CDR3 nucleotides read TGTGCCAGCAGCACCAGTAGCGGGTCCGTTCAAGATACGCAGTATTTT.